These 21 T cell receptor beta chains originate from one sample sequenced in a study of cytomegalovirus exposure and HLA in healthy donors (dated by TCRdb to about 2017). The method behind the library was the immunoSEQ multiplex PCR assay. For the multiplex PCR, a mixture combining 60 forward primers for TCR Vbeta segments and 13 reverse primers for TCR Jbeta segments was used. The clones in this table, taken by TCRdb from immuneACCESS, are in-frame only. Not every clone is retained; where verified, under half of the shortfall comes from an unresolved V gene, and the cause of the rest is unknown. For this sample there are 100,000 or so clones; 75% to 80% appear just once. The ten largest clones add up to 12% of the sample. Specimen: PBMCs. The receptors shown here come from a woman in her forties in good health and CMV-seropositive.

The rearrangement links TRBV7-9 to TRBJ2-7; perhaps TRBD1 as D (5 bases). Germline-derived CDR1 and CDR2 are SEHNR and FQNEAQ (reference sequence). The CDR3 is 13 residues long. The V end was cut by 2 bases, the J end by 3 bases, with 8 bases between. In nucleotides, the CDR3 is TGTGCCAGCAGCTTACTCGACAGCTACGAGCAGTACTTC. This codes for CASSLLDSYEQYF. Full variable domain (rest looked up from reference TRBV7-9 and TRBJ2-7): DTGVSQNPRHKITKRGQNVTFRCDPISEHNRLYWYRQTLGQGPEFLTYFQNEAQLEKSRLLSDRFSAERPKGSFSTLEIQRTEQGDSAMYLCASSLLDSYEQYFGPGTRLTVT.

The chain carries TRBV30 and TRBJ1-2, with 8 nucleotides matching TRBD1. The CDR3 totals 14 residues. Germline loops: CDR1 GTSNPN, CDR2 SVGIG (reference sequence). Germline trimming cut 0 bases from V and 5 bases from J; bases unmatched to any gene: 5. As DNA, the CDR3 is TGTGCCTGGAGTGTACGGACAGGGATATATGGCTACACCTTC. As protein: CAWSVRTGIYGYTF. The whole variable domain, remainder taken from reference TRBV30 and TRBJ1-2, is SQTIHQWPATLVQPVGSPLSLECTVEGTSNPNLYWYRQAAGRGLQLLFYSVGIGQISSEVPQNLSASRPQDRQFILSSKKLLLSDSGFYLCAWSVRTGIYGYTFGSGTRLTVV.

This clone has just a few counts. The gene calls are TRBV7-2 and TRBJ2-3; 14 bases match TRBD2. Per germline, CDR1 SGHTA and CDR2 FQGNSA. CDR3 length equals 18 residues. With V trimmed by 5 bases and J by 2 bases, 9 bases remained unmatched. For the CDR3, the DNA is TGTGCCAGCAGCCGGACTAGCGGGGGGCCTTCTTCCACAGATACGCAGTATTTT. It codes for CASSRTSGGPSSTDTQYF.

J is TRBJ2-7 and V is TRBV5-6; 7 nucleotides align to TRBD1. With 3 bases clipped from V and 2 bases from J, the junction kept 8 bases outside the gene matches. The CDR3 loop spans 15 amino acids. Germline V lookup: CDR1 SGHDT, CDR2 YYEEEE. The CDR3 DNA reads as TGTGCCAGCAGCTCTACAGGGGCGGATACCTACGAGCAGTACTTC. This encodes CASSSTGADTYEQYF. The complete variable domain, with remaining parts taken from reference TRBV5-6 and TRBJ2-7, reads DAGVTQSPTHLIKTRGQQVTLRCSPKSGHDTVSWYQQALGQGPQFIFQYYEEEERQRGNFPDRFSGHQFPNYSSELNVNALLLGDSALYLCASSSTGADTYEQYFGPGTRLTVT.

V gene TRBV6-5 combines with J gene TRBJ1-2; 7 bases align to TRBD1. Looked up from germline, CDR1 is MNHEY and CDR2 is SVGAGI. With 0 bases clipped from V and 7 bases from J, the junction kept 8 bases outside the gene matches. The CDR3 length is 15 residues. The CDR3 DNA follows: TGTGCCAGCAGTTACTCTAGACAGGGAAGTGCTGGCTACACCTTC. Its translation: CASSYSRQGSAGYTF.

This rearrangement joins TRBV5-4 to TRBJ1-1, with 7 bases identical to TRBD1. Germline CDR1 and CDR2: SGHNT and YYREEE (reference sequence). This CDR3 comprises 15 residues. Trimming cost V 0 bases and J 2 bases; bases outside gene matches: 4. For the CDR3, the DNA is TGTGCCAGCAGCTTGGGGGTAGGGGGCAACACTGAAGCTTTCTTT. Translating gives CASSLGVGGNTEAFF.

The chain has TRBV5-1 and TRBJ2-5; 9 bases align to TRBD2. J was trimmed by 4 bases and V by 5 bases; bases with no gene match: 3. The CDR3 covers 13 residues. The V gene's germline CDR1 is SGHRS and CDR2 YFSETQ. CDR3 nucleotides: TGCGCCAGCAGGGTTAGCGGGAGAGAGACCCAGTACTTC. It yields the protein CASRVSGRETQYF.

The chain recombines TRBV4-2 with TRBJ1-6; no firm D call. Per germline, CDR1 LGHNA and CDR2 YNFKEQ. CDR3 length equals 17 residues. V lost 1 base and J lost 2, with 12 bases in between. This chain's CDR3 is CASSQAGGMAYNSPLHF. CDR3 sequence (DNA): TGTGCCAGCAGCCAAGCGGGAGGGATGGCCTATAATTCACCCCTCCACTTT.

V gene TRBV4-1 combines with J gene TRBJ2-3, with D unclear. The length of the CDR3 is 13 residues. Germline V CDR1 and CDR2: MGHRA, YSYEKL. V was pared by 3 bases and J by 0 bases, with 4 bases between. The CDR3 sequence is CASSHPSTDTQYF. CDR3 sequence (DNA): TGCGCCAGCAGCCACCCTAGCACAGATACGCAGTATTTT.

This clone was seen a handful of times. The chain is built from TRBV6-5 and TRBJ2-1, with 9 positions matching TRBD2. V was pared by 6 bases and J by 3 bases, with 6 bases of the junction left unmatched. From germline, CDR1 is MNHEY and CDR2 SVGAGI. This CDR3 has 15 amino acids. The CDR3 loop reads CASSPGLANYNEQFF. The CDR3 DNA reads TGTGCCAGCAGCCCAGGACTAGCGAACTACAATGAGCAGTTCTTC.

J is TRBJ1-2 and V is TRBV6-5, with 8 nucleotides matching TRBD1. The germline CDR1 and CDR2 sequences are MNHEY and SVGAGI. This CDR3 is built from 15 residues. J gave up 4 bases and V 6 bases, and 10 bases lay outside the gene matches. DNA for the CDR3: TGTGCCAGCAGAGAACCAGGGGGCGCGACCTATGGCTACACCTTC. This sequence encodes CASREPGGATYGYTF.

V is TRBV4-2 and J is TRBJ2-3, with D possibly being TRBD2 (5 bases). The CDR3 length is 17 residues. Germline loops: CDR1 LGHNA, CDR2 YNFKEQ. Trimming left V 2 bases short and J 6 bases short, with 21 bases between. The CDR3 nucleotides read TGTGCCAGCAGCCAACCTACTCAGACCCCGGGGATGGATACGCAGTATTTT. Its protein is CASSQPTQTPGMDTQYF.

In DNA form, the CDR3 reads TGTGCCACCAGCCCTGGGGGGACGCTTTATGGCTACACCTTC. This sequence encodes CATSPGGTLYGYTF. V gene TRBV15 combines with J gene TRBJ1-2, with a tentative D call TRBD1 (5 bases). From germline, CDR1 is LNHNV and CDR2 YYDKDF (reference sequence). There are 14 residues in the CDR3. Trimming stripped 5 bases from V and 5 bases from J, with 15 bases between.

The DNA for the CDR3 is TGCGCCAGCAGCCAAGGTAGGATAGCGGGGGACTCCTACAATGAGCAGTTCTTC. This sequence encodes CASSQGRIAGDSYNEQFF. The rearrangement uses TRBV4-1 and TRBJ2-1; 9 bases align to TRBD2. Trimming at V came to 1 base and at J to 0 bases, leaving 7 bases not matched to a gene. There are 18 residues in the CDR3. CDR1 MGHRA and CDR2 YSYEKL come from the germline V gene.

This chain uses TRBV5-1 with TRBJ1-1; tentatively, D is TRBD1 (5 bases). The CDR3 has 13 residues. Per germline, CDR1 SGHRS and CDR2 YFSETQ. Trimming took 3 bases from V and 2 from J, leaving 8 bases between them. CDR3 coding DNA: TGCGCCAGCAGCTACGGGGGAAACACTGAAGCTTTCTTT. Translating it yields CASSYGGNTEAFF. Full variable domain (remainder filled in from reference TRBV5-1 and TRBJ1-1): KAGVTQTPRYLIKTRGQQVTLSCSPISGHRSVSWYQQTPGQGLQFLFEYFSETQRNKGNFPGRFSGRQFSNSRSEMNVSTLELGDSALYLCASSYGGNTEAFFGQGTRLTVV.

This rearrangement joins TRBV6-5 to TRBJ1-1; TRBD1 might be the D (5 bases). Germline V lookup: CDR1 MNHEY, CDR2 SVGAGI. The CDR3 extends over 14 amino acids. The germline V and J ends were trimmed by 3 bases and 4 bases, with 12 bases remaining between them. CDR3 in DNA: TGTGCCAGCAGTTATTCGGGCAGGGCCACTGAAGCTTTCTTT. This sequence encodes CASSYSGRATEAFF.

J is TRBJ1-5 and V is TRBV15; 8 bases align to TRBD1. This CDR3 has 16 residues. The ends lost 2 bases at V and 3 bases at J; junction bases unmatched: 6. CDR1 is LNHNV and CDR2 is YYDKDF in the germline V gene (reference sequence). The DNA of the CDR3 is TGTGCCACCAGCAGACCCCGACAGGGGATCAATCAGCCCCAGCATTTT. Translated: CATSRPRQGINQPQHF.

J is TRBJ1-3 and V is TRBV7-8, with D maybe TRBD1 (5 bases). The V gene's germline CDR1 is SGHVS and CDR2 FQNEAQ. V was clipped by 4 bases and J by 2 bases, with 21 bases between them. CDR3 length: 18 residues. CDR3 protein: CASSYGRAGLTPGNTIYF. The CDR3, as DNA: TGTGCCAGCAGCTATGGCAGGGCCGGATTAACCCCTGGAAACACCATATATTTT.

The chain has TRBV5-1 and TRBJ1-1, with 8 bases aligning to TRBD1. CDR1 is SGHRS, CDR2 YFSETQ, per germline. Trimming at V came to 4 bases and at J to 6 bases, leaving 8 bases not matched to a gene. The CDR3 runs to 14 residues. CDR3 in amino acids: CASSLGQGRAEAFF. The CDR3 DNA is TGCGCCAGCAGCCTCGGACAGGGTAGGGCTGAAGCTTTCTTT.

This chain uses TRBV10-3 with TRBJ2-7; 8 positions match TRBD1. V shed 6 bases, J shed 6 bases, and the junction held 10 bases outside the gene matches. The CDR3 is 14 residues long. Germline-derived CDR1 and CDR2 are ENHRY and SYGVKD. The CDR3 loop reads CAISSRTGLGEQYF. The CDR3 DNA reads as TGTGCCATCAGCTCTCGGACAGGGCTCGGCGAGCAGTACTTC.

The chain carries TRBV7-2 and TRBJ1-2, with D possibly being TRBD1 (5 bases). Germline V lookup: CDR1 SGHTA, CDR2 FQGNSA. The CDR3 is made up of 17 amino acids. Trimming shortened V by 2 bases and J by 0 bases, and 16 bases separated the two germline ends. The chain's CDR3 is CASSLWVGPRANYGYTF. CDR3 nucleotides: TGTGCCAGCAGCTTATGGGTTGGCCCCAGGGCTAACTATGGCTACACCTTC.